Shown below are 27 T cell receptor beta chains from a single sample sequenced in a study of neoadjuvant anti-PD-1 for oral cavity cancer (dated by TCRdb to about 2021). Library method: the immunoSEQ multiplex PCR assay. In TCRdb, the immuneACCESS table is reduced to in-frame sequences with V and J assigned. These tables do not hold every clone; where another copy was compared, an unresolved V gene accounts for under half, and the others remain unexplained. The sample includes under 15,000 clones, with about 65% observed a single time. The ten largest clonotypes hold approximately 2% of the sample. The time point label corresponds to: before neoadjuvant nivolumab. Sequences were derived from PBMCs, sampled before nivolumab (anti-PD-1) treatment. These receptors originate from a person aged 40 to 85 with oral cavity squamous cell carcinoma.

DNA of the CDR3: TGTGCCAGCAGCGTAGCGGGGGGACCCAACCCCAATGAGCAGTTCTTC. Translated, it gives CASSVAGGPNPNEQFF. The chain uses TRBV9 and TRBJ2-1; 7 bases are a match to TRBD2. The germline V gene has CDR1 SGDLS and CDR2 YYNGEE. V shed 0 bases, J shed 6 bases, and the junction held 9 bases outside the gene matches. The CDR3 contains 16 residues.

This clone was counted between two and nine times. The CDR3 loop reads CASSPDRGIGGTEAFF. The CDR3 DNA reads TGTGCCAGCTCACCAGACAGGGGGATTGGCGGAACTGAAGCTTTCTTT. The rearrangement links TRBV18 to TRBJ1-1; 9 positions agree with TRBD1. Germline values: CDR1 KGHSH, CDR2 LQKENI. Unmatched junction bases numbered 9, after V lost 2 bases and J lost 5 bases. This CDR3 has 16 amino acids. The full variable domain, with the rest looked up from reference TRBV18 and TRBJ1-1, is NAGVMQNPRHLVRRRGQEARLRCSPMKGHSHVYWYRQLPEEGLKFMVYLQKENIIDESGMPKERFSAEFPKEGPSILRIQQVVRGDSAAYFCASSPDRGIGGTEAFFGQGTRLTVV.

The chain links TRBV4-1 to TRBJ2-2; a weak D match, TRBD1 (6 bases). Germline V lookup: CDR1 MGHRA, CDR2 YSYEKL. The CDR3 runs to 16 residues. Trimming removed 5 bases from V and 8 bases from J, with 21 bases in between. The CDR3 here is CASSDTGLLRAGELFF. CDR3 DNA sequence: TGCGCCAGCAGCGACACAGGGCTGCTCAGGGCGGGGGAGCTGTTTTTT.

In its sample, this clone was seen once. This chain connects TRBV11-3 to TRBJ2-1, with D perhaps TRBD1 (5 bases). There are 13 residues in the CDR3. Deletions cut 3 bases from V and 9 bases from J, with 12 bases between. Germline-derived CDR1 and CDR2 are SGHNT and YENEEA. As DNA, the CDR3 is TGTGCCAGCAGCTTTGTCAGCCAGGGTGAGCAGTTCTTC. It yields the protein CASSFVSQGEQFF.

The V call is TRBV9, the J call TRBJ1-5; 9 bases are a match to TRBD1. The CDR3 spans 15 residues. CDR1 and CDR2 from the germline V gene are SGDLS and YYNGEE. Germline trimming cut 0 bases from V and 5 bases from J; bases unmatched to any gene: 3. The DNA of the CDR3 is TGTGCCAGCAGCGTAGGAGGGACAGGGCATCAGCCCCAGCATTTT. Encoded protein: CASSVGGTGHQPQHF.

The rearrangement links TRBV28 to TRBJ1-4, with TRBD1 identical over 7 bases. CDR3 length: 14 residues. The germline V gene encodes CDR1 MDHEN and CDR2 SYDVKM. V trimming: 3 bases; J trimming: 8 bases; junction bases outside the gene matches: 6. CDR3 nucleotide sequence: TGTGCCAGCAGTTTGAAGGGGGCGGGGGAAAAACTGTTTTTT. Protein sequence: CASSLKGAGEKLFF.

The CDR3 loop is CAWRYGQGTEAFF. CDR3 bases: TGTGCCTGGAGATACGGACAGGGCACTGAAGCTTTCTTT. The chain employs TRBV30 and TRBJ1-1; 8 nucleotides match TRBD1. Germline V gene lookup returns CDR1 GTSNPN and CDR2 SVGIG (reference sequence). V trimming: 3 bases; J trimming: 4 bases; junction bases outside the gene matches: 4. There are 13 residues in the CDR3.

The CDR3 loop reads CASSISSRGTNNSPLHF. The CDR3 DNA is TGTGCCAGCTCAATTTCCTCCCGGGGGACTAATAATTCACCCCTCCACTTT. V usage is TRBV18 and J usage is TRBJ1-6, with D tentatively TRBD1 (5 bases). Between the trimmed V and J ends, which lost 5 bases and 5 bases, there was a span of 19 bases. The germline V gene has CDR1 KGHSH and CDR2 LQKENI. The CDR3 consists of 17 residues. Complete variable domain (other parts from reference TRBV18 and TRBJ1-6): NAGVMQNPRHLVRRRGQEARLRCSPMKGHSHVYWYRQLPEEGLKFMVYLQKENIIDESGMPKERFSAEFPKEGPSILRIQQVVRGDSAAYFCASSISSRGTNNSPLHFGNGTRLTVT.

The CDR3 DNA follows: TGTGCCAGCAACCTAGGGGGAAGAAGTGACAATGAGCAGTTCTTC. As protein: CASNLGGRSDNEQFF. V and J are TRBV7-2 and TRBJ2-1, with D perhaps TRBD1 (6 bases). The CDR3 runs to 15 residues. V was trimmed by 7 bases and J by 5 bases, leaving 18 bases between them. The germline CDR1 and CDR2 sequences are SGHTA and FQGNSA.

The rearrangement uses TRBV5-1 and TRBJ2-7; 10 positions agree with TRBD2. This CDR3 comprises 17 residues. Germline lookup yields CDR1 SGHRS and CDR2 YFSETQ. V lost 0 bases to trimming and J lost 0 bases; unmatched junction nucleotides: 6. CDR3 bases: TGCGCCAGCAGCTTGGGTCTAGCGGGGGTTAGCTCCTACGAGCAGTACTTC. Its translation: CASSLGLAGVSSYEQYF.

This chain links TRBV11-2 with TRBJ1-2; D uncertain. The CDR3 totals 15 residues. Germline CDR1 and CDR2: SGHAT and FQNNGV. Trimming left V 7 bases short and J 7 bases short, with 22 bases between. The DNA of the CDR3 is TGTGCCAGCACCCTTGACCGGACCTTAATGGGTGGCTACACCTTC. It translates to CASTLDRTLMGGYTF. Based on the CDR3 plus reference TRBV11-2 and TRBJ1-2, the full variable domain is EAGVAQSPRYKIIEKRQSVAFWCNPISGHATLYWYQQILGQGPKLLIQFQNNGVVDDSQLPKDRFSAERLKGVDSTLKIQPAKLEDSAVYLCASTLDRTLMGGYTFGSGTRLTVV.

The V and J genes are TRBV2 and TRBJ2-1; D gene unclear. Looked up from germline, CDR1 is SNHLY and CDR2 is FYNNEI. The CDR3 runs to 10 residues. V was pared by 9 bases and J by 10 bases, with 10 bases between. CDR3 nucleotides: TGTGCCAGTGGAACCCGGGAGCAGTTCTTC. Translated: CASGTREQFF.

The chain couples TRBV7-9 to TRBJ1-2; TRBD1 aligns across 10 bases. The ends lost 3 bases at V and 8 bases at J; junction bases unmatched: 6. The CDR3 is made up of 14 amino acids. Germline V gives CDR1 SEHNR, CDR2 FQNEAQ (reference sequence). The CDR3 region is CASSFYGTGEGYTF. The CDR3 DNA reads TGTGCCAGCAGCTTTTATGGGACAGGGGAAGGCTACACCTTC.

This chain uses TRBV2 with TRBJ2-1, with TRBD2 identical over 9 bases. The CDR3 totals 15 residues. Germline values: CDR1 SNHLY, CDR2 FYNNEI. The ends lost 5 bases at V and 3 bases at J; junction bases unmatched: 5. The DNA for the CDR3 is TGTGCCAGCAGTCTGGATAGCGGGAGCTACAATGAGCAGTTCTTC. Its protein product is CASSLDSGSYNEQFF.

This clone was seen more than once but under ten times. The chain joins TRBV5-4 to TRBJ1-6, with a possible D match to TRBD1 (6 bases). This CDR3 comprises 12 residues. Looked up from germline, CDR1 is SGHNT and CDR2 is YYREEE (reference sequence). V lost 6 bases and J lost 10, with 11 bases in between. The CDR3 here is CASTVGGSPLHF. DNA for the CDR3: TGTGCCAGCACCGTAGGGGGGTCACCCCTCCACTTT.

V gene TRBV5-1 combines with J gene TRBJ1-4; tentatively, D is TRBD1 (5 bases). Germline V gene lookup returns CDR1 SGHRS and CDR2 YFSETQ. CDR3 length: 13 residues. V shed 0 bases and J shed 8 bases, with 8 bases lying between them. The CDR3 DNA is TGCGCCAGCAGCTTGGAGGGGAGGGAAAAACTGTTTTTT. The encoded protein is CASSLEGREKLFF.

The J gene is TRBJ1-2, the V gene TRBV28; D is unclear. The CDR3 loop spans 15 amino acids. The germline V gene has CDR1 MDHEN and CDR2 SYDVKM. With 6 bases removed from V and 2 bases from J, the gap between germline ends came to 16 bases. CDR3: CASSHLGGSNYGYTF. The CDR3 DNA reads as TGTGCCAGCAGCCATTTGGGAGGCAGCAACTATGGCTACACCTTC.

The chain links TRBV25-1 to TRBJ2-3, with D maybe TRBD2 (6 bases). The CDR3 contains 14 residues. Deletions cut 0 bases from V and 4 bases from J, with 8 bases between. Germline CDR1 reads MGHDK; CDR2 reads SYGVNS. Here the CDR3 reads CASSEYRGADTQYF. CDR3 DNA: TGTGCCAGCAGTGAATACCGCGGGGCAGATACGCAGTATTTT.

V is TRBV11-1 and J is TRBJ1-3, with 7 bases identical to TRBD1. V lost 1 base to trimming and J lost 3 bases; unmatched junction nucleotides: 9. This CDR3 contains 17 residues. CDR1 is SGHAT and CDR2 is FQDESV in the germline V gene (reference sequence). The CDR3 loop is CASSLELFGTDGNTIYF. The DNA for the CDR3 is TGTGCCAGCAGCTTAGAACTCTTTGGGACAGATGGAAACACCATATATTTT.

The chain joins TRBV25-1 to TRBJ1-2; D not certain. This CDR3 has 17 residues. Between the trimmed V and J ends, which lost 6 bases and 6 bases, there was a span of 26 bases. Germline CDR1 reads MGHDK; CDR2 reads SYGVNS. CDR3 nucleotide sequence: TGTGCCAGCAGCCCTATCCCTGGAACCGCCGCAACAAATGGCTACACCTTC. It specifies CASSPIPGTAATNGYTF.

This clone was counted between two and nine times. The CDR3 spells CASSFDRTNTEAFF. The DNA for the CDR3 is TGTGCCAGCAGCTTCGACAGGACCAACACTGAAGCTTTCTTT. V usage is TRBV13 and J usage is TRBJ1-1, with D possibly being TRBD1 (6 bases). This CDR3 contains 14 residues. Trimming pared 3 bases from V and 2 bases from J, leaving 10 bases between. Germline V gene sequence: CDR1 PRHDT, CDR2 FYEKMQ (reference sequence).

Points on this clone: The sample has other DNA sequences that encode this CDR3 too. In nucleotides, the CDR3 is TGTGCCAGCAGTTTACAGGGGAACACTGAAGCTTTCTTT. It yields the protein CASSLQGNTEAFF. The rearrangement joins TRBV2 to TRBJ1-1; the D gene is possibly TRBD1 (6 bases). Trimming left V 5 bases short and J 1 base short, with 8 bases between. The CDR3 is 13 residues long. Germline V lookup: CDR1 SNHLY, CDR2 FYNNEI.

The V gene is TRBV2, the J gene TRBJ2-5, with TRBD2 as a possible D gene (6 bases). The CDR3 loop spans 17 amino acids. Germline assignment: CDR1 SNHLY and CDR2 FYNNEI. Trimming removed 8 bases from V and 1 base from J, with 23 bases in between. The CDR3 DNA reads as TGTGCCAGCGGCACCTGGTACGGACAAGCGGGCCAAGAGACCCAGTACTTC. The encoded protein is CASGTWYGQAGQETQYF.

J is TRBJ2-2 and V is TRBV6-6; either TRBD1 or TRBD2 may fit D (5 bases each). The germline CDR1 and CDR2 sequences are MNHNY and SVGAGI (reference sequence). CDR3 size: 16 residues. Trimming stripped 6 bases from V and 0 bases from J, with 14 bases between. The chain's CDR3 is CASSSGRFANTGELFF. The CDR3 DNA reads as TGTGCCAGCAGCTCGGGACGTTTCGCGAACACCGGGGAGCTGTTTTTT.

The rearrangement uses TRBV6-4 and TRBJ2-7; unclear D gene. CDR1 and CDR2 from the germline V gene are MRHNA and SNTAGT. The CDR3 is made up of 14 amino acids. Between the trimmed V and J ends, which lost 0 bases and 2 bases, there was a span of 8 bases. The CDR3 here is CASSDSWLTYEQYF. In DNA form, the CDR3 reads TGTGCCAGCAGTGACTCCTGGCTGACCTACGAGCAGTACTTC.

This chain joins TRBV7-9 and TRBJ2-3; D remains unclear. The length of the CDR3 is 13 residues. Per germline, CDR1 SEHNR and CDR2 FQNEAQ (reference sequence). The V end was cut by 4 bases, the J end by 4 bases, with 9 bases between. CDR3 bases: TGTGCCAGCAGCTCAAAGTGGGCAGATACGCAGTATTTT. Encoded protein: CASSSKWADTQYF.

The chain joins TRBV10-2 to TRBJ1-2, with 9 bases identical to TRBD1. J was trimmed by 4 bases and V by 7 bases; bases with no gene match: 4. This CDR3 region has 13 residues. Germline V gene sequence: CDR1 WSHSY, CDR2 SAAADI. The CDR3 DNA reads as TGCGCCAGCAATCGGGACAGGGTCTATGGCTACACCTTC. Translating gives CASNRDRVYGYTF.